Listed below are T cell receptor beta chains from one sample, sequenced in a study of neoadjuvant nivolumab and ipilimumab in lung cancer. Produced via immunoSEQ multiplex PCR; TCRdb's table is partial and in-frame only. The sample records fewer than 35,000 clones, roughly 80% being singletons. The source was peripheral blood, collected before neoadjuvant nivolumab, alone or with ipilimumab. These receptors were taken from an adult with non-small cell lung cancer. CDR3s include the opening cysteine and the closing phenylalanine or tryptophan. A D gene is named only where the DNA matches it firmly. Expanded clones get a size class; other rows say once, few or many, or leave the size out.

J gene: TRBJ2-7; D gene: .; V gene: TRBV19; clone size: .; CDR3 protein: CASSIMAESYEQYF; CDR3 DNA: TGTGCCAGTAGTATCATGGCAGAGTCCTACGAGCAGTACTTC
J gene: TRBJ2-5; D gene: .; V gene: TRBV5-4; clone size: .; CDR3 protein: CASSFGRTKRQETQYF; CDR3 DNA: TGTGCCAGCAGCTTTGGTAGAACCAAGAGACAAGAGACCCAGTACTTC
J gene: TRBJ2-1; D gene: TRBD2; V gene: TRBV6-5; clone size: .; CDR3 protein: CASSSGTSGYEQFF; CDR3 DNA: TGTGCCAGCAGCTCCGGGACTAGTGGCTATGAGCAGTTCTTC
J gene: TRBJ2-1; D gene: TRBD2; V gene: TRBV6-4; clone size: .; CDR3 protein: CASSDSQTSGVNEQFF; CDR3 DNA: TGTGCCAGCAGTGACTCACAGACTAGCGGGGTTAATGAGCAGTTCTTC
J gene: TRBJ2-3; D gene: TRBD1; V gene: TRBV19; clone size: .; CDR3 protein: CASSSTGGGTQYF; CDR3 DNA: TGTGCCAGTAGTTCGACAGGGGGAGGTACGCAGTATTTT
J gene: TRBJ2-5; D gene: TRBD1; V gene: TRBV10-3; clone size: .; CDR3 protein: CAISGDRQETQYF; CDR3 DNA: TGTGCCATCAGTGGGGACAGACAAGAGACCCAGTACTTC
J gene: TRBJ1-4; D gene: .; V gene: TRBV5-4; clone size: once; CDR3 protein: CASSPGGPQGGREKLFF; CDR3 DNA: TGTGCCAGCAGCCCCGGGGGCCCACAGGGAGGGCGTGAAAAACTGTTTTTT
J gene: TRBJ2-5; D gene: .; V gene: TRBV5-5; clone size: .; CDR3 protein: CASSLGTLQETQYF; CDR3 DNA: TGTGCCAGCAGCTTGGGGACATTACAAGAGACCCAGTACTTC
J gene: TRBJ1-1; D gene: TRBD1; V gene: TRBV7-9; clone size: .; CDR3 protein: CASSFAGTGGLGTEAFF; CDR3 DNA: TGTGCCAGCAGCTTCGCCGGGACAGGGGGCCTGGGCACTGAAGCTTTCTTT
J gene: TRBJ2-5; D gene: TRBD2; V gene: TRBV9; clone size: .; CDR3 protein: CASSVALSGGGETQYF; CDR3 DNA: TGTGCCAGCAGCGTCGCCCTGAGCGGGGGCGGGGAGACCCAGTACTTC
J gene: TRBJ2-5; D gene: .; V gene: TRBV29-1; clone size: few; CDR3 protein: CSVWLGTGGETQYF; CDR3 DNA: TGCAGCGTTTGGCTCGGGACTGGCGGGGAGACCCAGTACTTC
J gene: TRBJ1-4; D gene: .; V gene: TRBV19; clone size: .; CDR3 protein: CATSNLDSASEKLFF; CDR3 DNA: TGTGCCACCTCAAACCTGGACAGTGCCAGTGAAAAACTGTTTTTT
J gene: TRBJ2-3; D gene: .; V gene: TRBV7-2; clone size: .; CDR3 protein: CASSTVPGLGNTQYF; CDR3 DNA: TGTGCCAGCAGCACCGTCCCGGGACTCGGAAATACGCAGTATTTT
J gene: TRBJ2-1; D gene: TRBD2; V gene: TRBV5-5; clone size: .; CDR3 protein: CASSLEPSGGYNEQFF; CDR3 DNA: TGTGCCAGCAGCTTGGAGCCCAGCGGGGGGTACAATGAGCAGTTCTTC
J gene: TRBJ2-2; D gene: .; V gene: TRBV29-1; clone size: few; CDR3 protein: CSGRQSNTGELFF; CDR3 DNA: TGCAGCGGGAGACAGTCGAACACCGGGGAGCTGTTTTTT
J gene: TRBJ1-5; D gene: .; V gene: TRBV19; clone size: .; CDR3 protein: CASSLGTDRFISGTQHF; CDR3 DNA: TGTGCCAGTAGTCTCGGGACTGATCGTTTTATTTCGGGTACCCAGCATTTT
J gene: TRBJ1-5; D gene: .; V gene: TRBV25-1; clone size: .; CDR3 protein: CASSEGQRIQPQHF; CDR3 DNA: TGTGCCAGCAGTGAAGGGCAAAGGATCCAGCCCCAGCATTTT
J gene: TRBJ2-5; D gene: .; V gene: TRBV4-1; clone size: .; CDR3 protein: CASSQDRGSGQQETQYF; CDR3 DNA: TGCGCCAGCAGCCAAGACCGCGGGTCTGGGCAGCAAGAGACCCAGTACTTC
J gene: TRBJ1-2; D gene: TRBD1; V gene: TRBV28; clone size: .; CDR3 protein: CASNPGTDYGYTF; CDR3 DNA: TGTGCCAGCAACCCCGGGACAGACTATGGCTACACCTTC
J gene: TRBJ2-3; D gene: TRBD2; V gene: TRBV2; clone size: .; CDR3 protein: CASSSSGGRDTQYF; CDR3 DNA: TGTGCCAGCAGTTCTAGCGGGGGCCGAGATACGCAGTATTTT
J gene: TRBJ2-7; D gene: .; V gene: TRBV7-6; clone size: .; CDR3 protein: CASSKIETTYEQYF; CDR3 DNA: TGTGCCAGCAGCAAGATCGAAACAACCTACGAGCAGTACTTC
J gene: TRBJ2-1; D gene: TRBD1; V gene: TRBV7-2; clone size: .; CDR3 protein: CASSNRGNEQFF; CDR3 DNA: TGTGCCAGCAGCAACAGGGGGAATGAGCAGTTCTTC
J gene: TRBJ1-5; D gene: .; V gene: TRBV6-5; clone size: few; CDR3 protein: CASGQGYNQPQHF; CDR3 DNA: TGTGCCAGCGGCCAGGGGTACAATCAGCCCCAGCATTTT
J gene: TRBJ1-5; D gene: .; V gene: TRBV6-1; clone size: .; CDR3 protein: CASSLDGYSNQPQHF; CDR3 DNA: TGTGCCAGCAGTTTAGACGGTTATAGCAATCAGCCCCAGCATTTT
J gene: TRBJ2-7; D gene: TRBD1; V gene: TRBV11-2; clone size: .; CDR3 protein: CASSLPWQGESYEQYF; CDR3 DNA: TGTGCCAGCAGCTTACCCTGGCAGGGGGAGAGCTACGAGCAGTACTTC
J gene: TRBJ2-5; D gene: TRBD2; V gene: TRBV11-2; clone size: .; CDR3 protein: CASSRDLTSGGIQETQYF; CDR3 DNA: TGTGCCAGCAGCCGGGACCTTACTAGCGGGGGGATCCAAGAGACCCAGTACTTC
J gene: TRBJ2-3; D gene: .; V gene: TRBV5-1; clone size: few; CDR3 protein: CASSLEGNTDTQYF; CDR3 DNA: TGCGCCAGCAGCTTGGAAGGGAACACAGATACGCAGTATTTT
J gene: TRBJ1-2; D gene: TRBD1; V gene: TRBV7-2; clone size: once; CDR3 protein: CASSLAEDRGYGYTF; CDR3 DNA: TGTGCCAGCAGCTTAGCGGAGGACAGGGGCTATGGCTACACCTTC
J gene: TRBJ2-5; D gene: .; V gene: TRBV5-4; clone size: .; CDR3 protein: CASSLDRETQYF; CDR3 DNA: TGTGCCAGCAGCTTGGACAGGGAGACCCAGTACTTC
J gene: TRBJ1-5; D gene: .; V gene: TRBV6-4; clone size: .; CDR3 protein: CASSSTHSNQPQHF; CDR3 DNA: TGTGCCAGCTCTTCGACCCATAGCAATCAGCCCCAGCATTTT
J gene: TRBJ2-3; D gene: TRBD2; V gene: TRBV10-1; clone size: .; CDR3 protein: CASSESPEWASGGYTDTQYF; CDR3 DNA: TGCGCCAGCAGTGAGTCGCCCGAGTGGGCTAGCGGGGGGTACACAGATACGCAGTATTTT